This T cell receptor (beta chain) was obtained from a study of blood T cell repertoires in COVID-19. TCRdb's copy holds only in-frame clones and misses some; the assay was immunoSEQ multiplex PCR. Of 44,000 or so clones in the sample, approximately 83% were seen once. CDR1 and CDR2 from the germline V gene are SGHRS and YFSETQ. The V and J ends lost 4 bases and 4 bases, in that order; junction bases with no gene match: 11. The CDR3 totals 16 residues. The chain links TRBV5-1 to TRBJ1-5; 7 bases map to TRBD1. The clonotype comes from a man older than 75 in a cohort sampled during active COVID-19. The sequencing sample was made of peripheral blood. The CDR3 loop reads CASSTGAAPNNQPQHF. As DNA, the CDR3 is TGCGCCAGCAGCACAGGGGCCGCCCCAAATAATCAGCCCCAGCATTTT. The full variable domain, rest sourced from reference TRBV5-1 and TRBJ1-5, is KAGVTQTPRYLIKTRGQQVTLSCSPISGHRSVSWYQQTPGQGLQFLFEYFSETQRNKGNFPGRFSGRQFSNSRSEMNVSTLELGDSALYLCASSTGAAPNNQPQHFGDGTRLSIL.